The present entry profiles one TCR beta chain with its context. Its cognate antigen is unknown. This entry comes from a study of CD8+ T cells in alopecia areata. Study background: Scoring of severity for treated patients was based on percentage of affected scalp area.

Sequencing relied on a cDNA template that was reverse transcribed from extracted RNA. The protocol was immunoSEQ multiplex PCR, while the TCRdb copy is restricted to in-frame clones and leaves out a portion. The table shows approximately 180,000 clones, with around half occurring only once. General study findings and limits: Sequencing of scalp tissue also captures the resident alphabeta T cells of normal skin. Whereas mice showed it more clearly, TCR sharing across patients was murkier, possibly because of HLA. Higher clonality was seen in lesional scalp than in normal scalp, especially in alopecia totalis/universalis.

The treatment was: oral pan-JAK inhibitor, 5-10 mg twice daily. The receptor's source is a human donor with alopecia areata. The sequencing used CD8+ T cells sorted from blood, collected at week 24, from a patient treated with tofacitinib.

CDR3 amino acids: CASSSSVDPLNEQFF. The CDR3 DNA follows: TGTGCCAGCAGCTCGTCAGTTGACCCGCTCAATGAGCAGTTCTTC. The chain employs TRBV11-2 and TRBJ2-1, with unresolved D. Germline CDR1 is SGHAT and CDR2 is FQNNGV. The CDR3 has 15 amino acids. Between the trimmed V and J ends, which lost 4 bases and 6 bases, there was a span of 16 bases.